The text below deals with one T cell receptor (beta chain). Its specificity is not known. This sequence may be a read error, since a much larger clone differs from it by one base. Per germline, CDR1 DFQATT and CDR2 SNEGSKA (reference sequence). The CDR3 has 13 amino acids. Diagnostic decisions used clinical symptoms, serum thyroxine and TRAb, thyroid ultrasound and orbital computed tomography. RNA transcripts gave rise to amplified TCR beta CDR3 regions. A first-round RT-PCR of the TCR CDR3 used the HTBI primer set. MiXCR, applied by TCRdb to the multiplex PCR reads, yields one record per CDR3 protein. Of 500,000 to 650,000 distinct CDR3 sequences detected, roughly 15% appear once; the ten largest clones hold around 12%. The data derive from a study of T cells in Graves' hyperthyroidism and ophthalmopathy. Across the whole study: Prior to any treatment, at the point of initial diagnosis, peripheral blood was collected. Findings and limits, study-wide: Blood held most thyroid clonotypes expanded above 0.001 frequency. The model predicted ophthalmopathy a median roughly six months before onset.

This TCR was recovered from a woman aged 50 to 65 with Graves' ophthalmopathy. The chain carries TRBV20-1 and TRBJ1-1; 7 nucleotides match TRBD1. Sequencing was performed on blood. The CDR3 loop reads CSATDRANTEALF. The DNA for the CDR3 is TGCAGTGCTACCGACAGGGCGAACACTGAAGCTCTCTTT.